These T cell receptor beta chains were read from a single sample in a study of beta chain features in type 1 diabetes. Generated by immunoSEQ multiplex PCR, the TCRdb table keeps only in-frame clones and is missing some. This sample has around 500,000 clones, with around 10% found just once. Sample: naive CD4+ T cells from blood. The source of these receptors is a woman aged 18-35 years in good health. Both conserved end residues are trimmed from each CDR3.

TRBJ2-6	TRBV30	AWSVGRAGANVLT
TRBJ2-7	TRBV29-1	SVEGLTYEQY
TRBJ2-6	TRBV9	ASSVVGRGGSGANVLT
TRBJ2-3	TRBV5-1	ASQREGRTDTQY
TRBJ2-3	TRBV19	ASSISDRATDTQY
TRBJ2-3	TRBV6-6	ASSRGTQY
TRBJ2-5	TRBV28	ASSYQVLRMQETQY
TRBJ2-3	TRBV29-1	SAPRGGGNTQY
TRBJ2-1	TRBV7-8	ASSLAYSNNEQF
TRBJ2-1	TRBV7-9	ASSLGSGSYNEQF
TRBJ1-1	TRBV2	ASSYTEAF
TRBJ2-5	TRBV2	ASSRARETQY
TRBJ2-3	TRBV5-1	ASSSTSGLSTDTQY
TRBJ1-1	TRBV25-1	ASSDDRGHAAF
TRBJ2-7	TRBV7-9	ASAPAGDEQY
TRBJ2-3	TRBV29-1	SVPGVKGTQY
TRBJ2-4	TRBV6-5	ASSYGQKNIQY
TRBJ2-7	TRBV7-9	ASDPEGPSYEQY
TRBJ2-3	TRBV2	ASSDGASGRTDTQY
TRBJ2-5	TRBV5-6	ASSHGQKETQY
TRBJ2-3	TRBV4-1	ASSQARTSGGADTQY
TRBJ2-3	TRBV29-1	SVGRTVRTDTQY